These T cell receptor beta chains were read from a single sample in a study of response to subunit inactivated influenza vaccine. MiXCR, run by TCRdb on the RT-PCR reads, gives a single entry per CDR3 protein. The table records about 650,000 distinct CDR3 sequences, around 13% of them present only once. Sequences were derived from PBMCs from blood, sampled approximately 15 days before vaccination. The receptors were sampled from a middle-aged man who received an inactivated influenza vaccine. CDR3s leave out the opening cysteine and the closing phenylalanine or tryptophan. Clone sizes are given selectively: once, few, many, or a class where the clone is expanded.

abundance	j_gene	v_gene	CDR3aa
many	TRBJ2-1	TRBV12-3/TRBV12-4	ASSFGGPNEQF
few	TRBJ2-7	TRBV3-1	ASRSTRLGVSHEQY
many	TRBJ2-2	TRBV9	ASSVRTAANTGELF
.	TRBJ2-3	TRBV29-1	SVDAELSTDTQY
.	TRBJ2-6	TRBV7-9	ASSTSSGANVLT
.	TRBJ2-3	TRBV6-2/TRBV6-3	ASSYSQTAETQY
many	TRBJ1-4	TRBV28	ASSLNGPSTNEKLF
.	TRBJ1-3	TRBV5-5	ASSLEGQGYMNTIY
.	TRBJ2-7	TRBV3-1	ASSPVAGGPYEQY
.	TRBJ2-1	TRBV12-3/TRBV12-4	ASSQTLRLAREQF
few	TRBJ2-4	TRBV28	ASTDSRTGGNIQY
few	TRBJ2-1	TRBV7-2	ASSGASGGFEQF
few	TRBJ1-5	TRBV23-1	ASSQPGTGGDQPQH
few	TRBJ1-6	TRBV7-9	ASSSRGHTDSPLH
.	TRBJ2-1	TRBV7-9	ASSAGTSGRALDEQF
many	TRBJ2-1	TRBV9	ASSVLAGSSYNEQF
.	TRBJ1-6	TRBV15	ATSVQGSNSPLH
many	TRBJ2-1	TRBV29-1	SVAGGAPGYNEQF
many	TRBJ1-6	TRBV4-3	ASSQDRGTSNSPLH
.	TRBJ2-5	TRBV18	ASSPPMVQETQY
few	TRBJ2-2	TRBV7-9	ASKRQGANTGELF
.	TRBJ2-3	TRBV9	ATAGAGAADTQY
.	TRBJ2-1	TRBV11-2	ASSLSPGANEQF
many	TRBJ2-7	TRBV12-3/TRBV12-4	ASKGSSYEQY
.	TRBJ1-5	TRBV6-2/TRBV6-3	ASRPTGNGQPQH
few	TRBJ2-3	TRBV5-1	ASRPGTSVTDTQY
.	TRBJ2-7	TRBV15	ATSSPREKHEQY
.	TRBJ2-7	TRBV2	ASSDGRDGYEQY
.	TRBJ1-2	TRBV5-1	ASSSDRGDYGYT
few	TRBJ2-1	TRBV6-1	ASSEFGNNEQF
few	TRBJ2-2	TRBV29-1	SVESGGARTGELF
.	TRBJ2-3	TRBV7-2	ASSLVAGAYTDTQY
many	TRBJ2-3	TRBV29-1	SGRDSTDTQY
few	TRBJ2-7	TRBV5-1	ASSLGLAQEQY
many	TRBJ2-7	TRBV20-1	SALPRGREQY
.	TRBJ2-1	TRBV18	ASSTRQAYNEQF
.	TRBJ2-1	TRBV12-3/TRBV12-4	ASSPEGQGVRQQF
few	TRBJ2-7	TRBV7-9	ASSARTGGSYEQY
few	TRBJ2-7	TRBV10-3	AISEGQSPEQY
.	TRBJ2-4	TRBV10-3	AISGVPQGIIQY
few	TRBJ2-5	TRBV7-3	ASSRTGQIGETQY
.	TRBJ1-2	TRBV5-4	ASSIEGQGVFGYT
few	TRBJ2-7	TRBV2	ASNTEGLEQY
few	TRBJ2-3	TRBV9	ASSVAVGDTQY
few	TRBJ2-3	TRBV3-1	ASSQIDTQY
few	TRBJ2-1	TRBV16	ASSPRGQGYNEQF
.	TRBJ2-3	TRBV19	ASSIGLRRTTDTQY
.	TRBJ2-7	TRBV5-6	ASSVDRTGEQY
few	TRBJ2-7	TRBV7-3	ASSLFGGQGYEQY
few	TRBJ1-1	TRBV6-1	ASRRTGKDTEAF
.	TRBJ2-4	TRBV6-2/TRBV6-3	ASSFRDGGNPIQY
.	TRBJ2-2	TRBV27	ASSLTLGPYRDTGELF